The clone carrying this T cell receptor beta chain was seen only a few times. The antigen is not known. The germline gives CDR1 LGHNA, CDR2 YSLEER. V was clipped by 0 bases and J by 0 bases, with 14 bases between them. The CDR3 is 17 amino acids. CD45RO/CCR7/CD25/CD127/CD95/CD27 sorting isolated CD4+ naive, central memory, regulatory and stem cell-like memory cells. Expressed TCRB transcripts got sequenced, as all isolated RNA was reverse transcribed. Measured with immunoSEQ multiplex PCR; TCRdb has only the in-frame clones, and not every one. The sample lists fewer than 900,000 clones; around a sixth were seen once. The data stem from a study of beta chain features in type 1 diabetes. Overall study context: All samples together contributed 100 million to 120 million sorted cells for examination. Study results and caveats: In every one of the four CD4+ subsets, TCRB CDR3s were moderately but significantly shorter in Type 1 diabetes patients. The naive, central memory and Treg TCRB repertoires of patients appeared to be more similar to one another than those of healthy donors.

This receptor was obtained from a woman aged 18-30 years in good health. What was sequenced was naive CD4+ T cells from blood. The chain recombines TRBV4-3 with TRBJ2-5, with D possibly being TRBD2 (6 bases). The DNA of the CDR3 is TGCGCCAGCAGCCAAGATTGGGAGGCGAGGTACCAAGAGACCCAGTACTTC. Its translation is CASSQDWEARYQETQYF.